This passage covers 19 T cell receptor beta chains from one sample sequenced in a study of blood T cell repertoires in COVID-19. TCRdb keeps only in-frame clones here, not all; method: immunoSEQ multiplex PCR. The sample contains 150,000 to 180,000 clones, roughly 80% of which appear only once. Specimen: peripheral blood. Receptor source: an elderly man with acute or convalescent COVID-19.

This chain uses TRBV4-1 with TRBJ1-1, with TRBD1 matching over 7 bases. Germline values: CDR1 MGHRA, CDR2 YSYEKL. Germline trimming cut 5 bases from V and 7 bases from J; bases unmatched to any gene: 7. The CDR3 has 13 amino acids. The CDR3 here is CASSYSGTDEAFF. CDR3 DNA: TGCGCCAGCAGCTACTCCGGGACAGATGAAGCTTTCTTT.

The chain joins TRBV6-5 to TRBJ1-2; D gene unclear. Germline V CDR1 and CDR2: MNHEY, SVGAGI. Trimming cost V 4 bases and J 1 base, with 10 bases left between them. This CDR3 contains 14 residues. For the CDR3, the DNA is TGTGCCAGCAGTTTAGACTCTCTTAACTATGGCTACACCTTC. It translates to CASSLDSLNYGYTF.

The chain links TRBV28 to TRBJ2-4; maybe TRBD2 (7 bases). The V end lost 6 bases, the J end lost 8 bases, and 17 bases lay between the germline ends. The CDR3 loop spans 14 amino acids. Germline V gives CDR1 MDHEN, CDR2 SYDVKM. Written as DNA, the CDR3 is TGTGCCAGCAGACAAGGGGGGGAAATTGACATTCAGTACTTC. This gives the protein CASRQGGEIDIQYF.

The CDR3 protein is CAWSGDSFSGWGQFF. CDR3 coding DNA: TGTGCCTGGAGTGGGGACAGTTTTAGTGGGTGGGGGCAGTTCTTC. This chain connects TRBV30 to TRBJ2-1; 7 bases fit TRBD1. Germline assignment: CDR1 GTSNPN and CDR2 SVGIG (reference sequence). There are 15 residues in the CDR3. With V trimmed by 1 base and J by 12 bases, 15 bases remained unmatched.

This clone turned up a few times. CDR3: CASSPHSGGGYSTDTQYF. The CDR3 nucleotides are TGTGCCAGCAGTCCTCATAGCGGGGGGGGCTACTCCACAGATACGCAGTATTTT. The rearrangement joins TRBV6-6 to TRBJ2-3; 11 bases fit TRBD2. Losses at the gene ends were 5 bases for V and 2 bases for J; bases not matched to a gene: 12. The CDR3 is 18 residues long. The germline V gene encodes CDR1 MNHNY and CDR2 SVGAGI (reference sequence).

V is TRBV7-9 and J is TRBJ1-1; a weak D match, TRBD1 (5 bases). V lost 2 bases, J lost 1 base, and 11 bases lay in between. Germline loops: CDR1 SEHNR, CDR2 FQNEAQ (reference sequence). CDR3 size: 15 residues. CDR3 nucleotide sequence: TGTGCCAGCAGCTTATTTGGTACAGGGAACACTGAAGCTTTCTTT. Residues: CASSLFGTGNTEAFF.

Written as DNA, the CDR3 is TGTGCCAGCAGCCAGGGACAGGCGATTCGCTATGGCTACACCTTC. It yields the protein CASSQGQAIRYGYTF. J is TRBJ1-2 and V is TRBV3-1 (or the pseudogene TRBV3-2), with TRBD1 matching 8 bases. The ends lost 3 bases at V and 4 bases at J; junction bases unmatched: 7. Looked up from germline, CDR1 is LGHDT and CDR2 is YNNKEL (reference sequence). This CDR3 contains 15 residues.

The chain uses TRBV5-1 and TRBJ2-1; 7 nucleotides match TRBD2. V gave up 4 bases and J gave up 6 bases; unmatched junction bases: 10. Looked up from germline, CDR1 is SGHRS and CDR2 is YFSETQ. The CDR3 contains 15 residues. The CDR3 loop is CASSTGLVGVNEQFF. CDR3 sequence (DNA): TGCGCCAGCAGCACCGGACTAGTAGGTGTCAATGAGCAGTTCTTC.

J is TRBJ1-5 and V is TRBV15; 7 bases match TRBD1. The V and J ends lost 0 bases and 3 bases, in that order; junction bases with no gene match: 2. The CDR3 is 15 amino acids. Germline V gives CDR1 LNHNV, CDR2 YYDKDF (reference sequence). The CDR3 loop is CATSRDRGNNQPQHF. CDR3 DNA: TGTGCCACCAGCAGAGACAGGGGGAACAATCAGCCCCAGCATTTT.

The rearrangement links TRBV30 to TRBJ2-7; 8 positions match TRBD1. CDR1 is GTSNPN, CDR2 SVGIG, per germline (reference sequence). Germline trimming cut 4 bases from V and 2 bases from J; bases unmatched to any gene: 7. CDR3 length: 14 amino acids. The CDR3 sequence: CAWTRQGLAYEQYF. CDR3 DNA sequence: TGTGCCTGGACCAGACAGGGGTTGGCCTACGAGCAGTACTTC. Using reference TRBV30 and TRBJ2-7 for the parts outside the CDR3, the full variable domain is SQTIHQWPATLVQPVGSPLSLECTVEGTSNPNLYWYRQAAGRGLQLLFYSVGIGQISSEVPQNLSASRPQDRQFILSSKKLLLSDSGFYLCAWTRQGLAYEQYFGPGTRLTVT.

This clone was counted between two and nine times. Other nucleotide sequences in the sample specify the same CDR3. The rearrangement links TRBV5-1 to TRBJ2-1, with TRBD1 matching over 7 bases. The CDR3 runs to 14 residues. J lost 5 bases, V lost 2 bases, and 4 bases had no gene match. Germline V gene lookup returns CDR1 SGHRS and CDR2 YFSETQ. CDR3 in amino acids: CASSLGTANNEQFF. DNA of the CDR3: TGCGCCAGCAGCTTAGGGACAGCCAACAATGAGCAGTTCTTC.

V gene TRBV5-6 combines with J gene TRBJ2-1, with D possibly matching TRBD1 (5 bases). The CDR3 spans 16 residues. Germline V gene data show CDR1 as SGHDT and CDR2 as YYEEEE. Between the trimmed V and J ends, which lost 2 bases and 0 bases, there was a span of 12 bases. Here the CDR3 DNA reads TGTGCCAGCAGCTTACACGACAGACCCTCCTACAATGAGCAGTTCTTC. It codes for CASSLHDRPSYNEQFF.

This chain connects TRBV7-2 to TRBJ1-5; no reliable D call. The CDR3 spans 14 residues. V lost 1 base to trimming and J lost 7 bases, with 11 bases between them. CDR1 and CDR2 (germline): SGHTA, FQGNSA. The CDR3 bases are TGTGCCAGCAGCTTAGGCAGTTTGTACCAGCCCCAGCATTTT. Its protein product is CASSLGSLYQPQHF.

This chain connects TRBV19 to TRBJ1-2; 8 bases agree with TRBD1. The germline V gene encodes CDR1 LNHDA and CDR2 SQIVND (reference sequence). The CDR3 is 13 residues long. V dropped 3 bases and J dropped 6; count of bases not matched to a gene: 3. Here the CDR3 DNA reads TGTGCCAGTAGTATTCAGGGGGCAGATGGCTACACCTTC. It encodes CASSIQGADGYTF.

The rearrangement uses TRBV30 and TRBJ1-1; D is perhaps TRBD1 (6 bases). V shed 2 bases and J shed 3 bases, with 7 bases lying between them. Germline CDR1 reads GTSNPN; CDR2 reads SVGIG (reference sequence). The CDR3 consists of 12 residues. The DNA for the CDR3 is TGTGCCTGGAGTACAGGGTACACTGAAGCTTTCTTT. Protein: CAWSTGYTEAFF.

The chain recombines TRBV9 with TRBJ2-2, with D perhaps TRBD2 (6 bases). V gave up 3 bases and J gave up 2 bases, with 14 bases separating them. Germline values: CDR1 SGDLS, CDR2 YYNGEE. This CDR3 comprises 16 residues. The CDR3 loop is CASSASGTLNTGELFF. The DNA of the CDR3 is TGTGCCAGCAGCGCGAGTGGGACTCTCAACACCGGGGAGCTGTTTTTT.

Here the CDR3 reads CASSLGDWGDQETQYF. The CDR3 bases are TGTGCCAGCAGCTTAGGGGACTGGGGGGACCAAGAGACCCAGTACTTC. The genes are TRBV13 and TRBJ2-5, with D possibly being TRBD2 (6 bases). V was clipped by 0 bases and J by 0 bases, with 11 bases between them. Germline V gives CDR1 PRHDT, CDR2 FYEKMQ (reference sequence). The CDR3 is made up of 16 amino acids.

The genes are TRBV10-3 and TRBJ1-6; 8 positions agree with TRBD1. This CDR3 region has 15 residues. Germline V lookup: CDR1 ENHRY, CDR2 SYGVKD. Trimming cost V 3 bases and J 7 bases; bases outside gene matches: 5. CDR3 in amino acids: CAISDQGAGNSPLHF. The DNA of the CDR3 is TGTGCCATCAGTGACCAGGGGGCAGGGAATTCACCCCTCCACTTT.

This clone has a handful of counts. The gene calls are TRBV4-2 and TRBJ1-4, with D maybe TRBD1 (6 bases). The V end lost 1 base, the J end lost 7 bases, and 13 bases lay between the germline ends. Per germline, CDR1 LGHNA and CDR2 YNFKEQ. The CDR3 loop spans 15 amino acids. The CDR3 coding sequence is TGTGCCAGCAGCCAAGCCTCAGGGGAAGGTGAAAAACTGTTTTTT. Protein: CASSQASGEGEKLFF.